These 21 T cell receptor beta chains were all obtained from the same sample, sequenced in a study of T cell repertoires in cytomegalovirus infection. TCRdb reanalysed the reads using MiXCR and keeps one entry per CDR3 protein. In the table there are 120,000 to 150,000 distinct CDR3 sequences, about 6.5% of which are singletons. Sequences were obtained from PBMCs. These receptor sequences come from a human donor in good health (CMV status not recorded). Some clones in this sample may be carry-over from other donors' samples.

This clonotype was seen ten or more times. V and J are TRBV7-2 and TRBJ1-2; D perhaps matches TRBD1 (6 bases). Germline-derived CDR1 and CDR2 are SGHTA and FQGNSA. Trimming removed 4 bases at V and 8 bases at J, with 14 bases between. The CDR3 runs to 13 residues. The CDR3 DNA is TGTGCCAGCAGCTGGACAGAAGGTTACGGCTACACCTTC. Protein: CASSWTEGYGYTF. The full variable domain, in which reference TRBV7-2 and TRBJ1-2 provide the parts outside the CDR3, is GAGVSQSPSNKVTEKGKDVELRCDPISGHTALYWYRQSLGQGLEFLIYFQGNSAPDKSGLPSDRFSAERTGGSVSTLTIQRTQQEDSAVYLCASSWTEGYGYTFGSGTRLTVV.

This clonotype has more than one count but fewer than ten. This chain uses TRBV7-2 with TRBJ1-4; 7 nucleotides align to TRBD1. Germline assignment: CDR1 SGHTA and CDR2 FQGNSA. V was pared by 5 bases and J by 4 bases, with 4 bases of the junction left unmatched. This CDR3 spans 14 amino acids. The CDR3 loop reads CASSVGTVNEKLFF. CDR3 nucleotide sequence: TGTGCCAGCAGCGTAGGGACAGTTAATGAAAAACTGTTTTTT.

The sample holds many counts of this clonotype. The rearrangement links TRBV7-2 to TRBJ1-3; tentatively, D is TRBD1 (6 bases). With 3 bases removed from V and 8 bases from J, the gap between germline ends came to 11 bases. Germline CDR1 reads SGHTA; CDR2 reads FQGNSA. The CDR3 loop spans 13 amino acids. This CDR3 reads CASSFGGWDTIYF. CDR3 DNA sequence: TGTGCCAGCAGCTTTGGGGGCTGGGACACCATATATTTT.

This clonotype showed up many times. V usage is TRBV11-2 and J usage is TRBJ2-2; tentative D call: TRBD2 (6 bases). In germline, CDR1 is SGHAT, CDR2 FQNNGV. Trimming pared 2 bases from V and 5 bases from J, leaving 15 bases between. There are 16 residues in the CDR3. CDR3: CASSLPDRTTTGELFF. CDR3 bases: TGTGCCAGCAGCTTACCCGACCGGACTACTACCGGGGAGCTGTTTTTT.

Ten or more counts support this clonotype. The CDR3 nucleotides read TGTGCCAGCAGCTTAGTGGACGGCTCCTACGAGCAGTACTTC. Protein sequence: CASSLVDGSYEQYF. V and J are TRBV7-2 and TRBJ2-7; D ambiguous. The CDR3 is made up of 14 amino acids. CDR1 and CDR2 (germline): SGHTA, FQGNSA. Trimming took off 1 base at V and 0 bases at J, with 7 bases between the two ends.

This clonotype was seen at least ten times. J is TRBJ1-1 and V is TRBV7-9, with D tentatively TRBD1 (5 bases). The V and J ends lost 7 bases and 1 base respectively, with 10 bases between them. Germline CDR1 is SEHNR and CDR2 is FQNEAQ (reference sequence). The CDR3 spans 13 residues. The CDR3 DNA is TGTGCCAGCACCCCCCAGGGGAACACTGAAGCTTTCTTT. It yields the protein CASTPQGNTEAFF.

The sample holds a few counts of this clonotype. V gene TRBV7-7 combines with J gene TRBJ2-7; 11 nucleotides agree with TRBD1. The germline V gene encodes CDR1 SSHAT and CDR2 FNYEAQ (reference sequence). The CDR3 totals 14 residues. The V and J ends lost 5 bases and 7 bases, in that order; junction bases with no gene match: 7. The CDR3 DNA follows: TGTGCCAGCAGCCCGGACAGGGGGCGAGGGGAGCAGTACTTC. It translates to CASSPDRGRGEQYF. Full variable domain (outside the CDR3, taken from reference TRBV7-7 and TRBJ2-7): GAGVSQSPRYKVTKRGQDVTLRCDPISSHATLYWYQQALGQGPEFLTYFNYEAQPDKSGLPSDRFSAERPEGSISTLTIQRTEQRDSAMYRCASSPDRGRGEQYFGPGTRLTVT.

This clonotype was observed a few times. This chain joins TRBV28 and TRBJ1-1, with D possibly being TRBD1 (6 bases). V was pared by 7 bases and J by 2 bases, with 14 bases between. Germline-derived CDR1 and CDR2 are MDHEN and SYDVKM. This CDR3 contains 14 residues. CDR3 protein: CASTQPDRNTEAFF. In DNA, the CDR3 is TGTGCCAGCACCCAACCGGACAGAAACACTGAAGCTTTCTTT.

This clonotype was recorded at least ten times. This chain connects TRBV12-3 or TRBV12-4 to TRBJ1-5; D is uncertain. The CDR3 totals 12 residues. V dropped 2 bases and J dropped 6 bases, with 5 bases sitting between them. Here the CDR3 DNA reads TGTGCCAGCAGTTTATCTAGTCAGCCCCAGCATTTT. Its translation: CASSLSSQPQHF.

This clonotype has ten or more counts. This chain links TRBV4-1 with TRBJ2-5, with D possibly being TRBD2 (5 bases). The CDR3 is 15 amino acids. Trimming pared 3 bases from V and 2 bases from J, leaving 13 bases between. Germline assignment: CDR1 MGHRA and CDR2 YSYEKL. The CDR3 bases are TGCGCCAGCAGCCAGAGCCCTAGCTTACAAGAGACCCAGTACTTC. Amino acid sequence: CASSQSPSLQETQYF.

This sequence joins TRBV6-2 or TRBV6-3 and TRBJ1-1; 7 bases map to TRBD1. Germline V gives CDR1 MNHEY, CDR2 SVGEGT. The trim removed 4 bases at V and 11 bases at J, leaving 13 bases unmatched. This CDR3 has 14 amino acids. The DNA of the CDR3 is TGTGCCAGCAGTTGGACAGGCGATAGCGGTGCGGCTTTCTTT. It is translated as CASSWTGDSGAAFF.

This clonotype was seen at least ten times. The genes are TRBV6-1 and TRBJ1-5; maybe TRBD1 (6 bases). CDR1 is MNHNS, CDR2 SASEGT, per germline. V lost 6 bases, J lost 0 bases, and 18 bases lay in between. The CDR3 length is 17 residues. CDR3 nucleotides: TGTGCCAGCAGAAGCCTAGGGGGGACGGTTAGCAATCAGCCCCAGCATTTT. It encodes CASRSLGGTVSNQPQHF.

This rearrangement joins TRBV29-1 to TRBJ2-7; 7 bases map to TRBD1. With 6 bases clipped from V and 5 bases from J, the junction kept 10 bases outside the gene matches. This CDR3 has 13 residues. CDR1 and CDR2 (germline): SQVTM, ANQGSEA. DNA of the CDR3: TGCAGCGTGACCCCACAGGGGTCCCACGAGCAGTACTTC. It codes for CSVTPQGSHEQYF.

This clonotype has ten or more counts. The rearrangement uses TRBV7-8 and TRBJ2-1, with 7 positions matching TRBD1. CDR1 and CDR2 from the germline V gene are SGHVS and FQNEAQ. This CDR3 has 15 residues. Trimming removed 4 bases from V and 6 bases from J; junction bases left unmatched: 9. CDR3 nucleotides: TGTGCCAGCAGCTCACGACAGGGATCTCGCAATGAGCAGTTCTTC. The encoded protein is CASSSRQGSRNEQFF.

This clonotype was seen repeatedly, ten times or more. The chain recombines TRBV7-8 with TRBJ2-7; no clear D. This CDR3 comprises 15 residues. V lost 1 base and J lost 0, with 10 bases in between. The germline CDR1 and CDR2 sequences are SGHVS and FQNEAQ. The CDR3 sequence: CASSLERVYSYEQYF. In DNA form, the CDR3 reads TGTGCCAGCAGCTTAGAGAGAGTTTACTCCTACGAGCAGTACTTC.

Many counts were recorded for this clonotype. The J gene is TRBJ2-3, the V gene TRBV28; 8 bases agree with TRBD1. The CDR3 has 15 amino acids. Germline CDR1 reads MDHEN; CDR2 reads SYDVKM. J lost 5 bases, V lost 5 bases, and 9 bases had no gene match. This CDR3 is CASSRTGTTGDTQYF. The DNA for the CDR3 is TGTGCCAGCAGTCGGACAGGGACAACAGGAGATACGCAGTATTTT.

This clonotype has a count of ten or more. CDR3 loop: CASSLLSGGAKETQYF. Written as DNA, the CDR3 is TGTGCCAGCAGCCTACTTAGCGGGGGGGCCAAGGAGACCCAGTACTTC. The chain uses TRBV7-8 and TRBJ2-5, with 11 bases fitting TRBD2. Germline-derived CDR1 and CDR2 are SGHVS and FQNEAQ. The CDR3 has 16 amino acids. J lost 5 bases, V lost 5 bases, and 10 bases had no gene match.

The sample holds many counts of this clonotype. The CDR3 protein is CASSSGSRKVDAAFF. The CDR3 region has the DNA TGTGCCAGCAGCTCAGGGTCTCGTAAGGTCGATGCAGCTTTCTTT. This rearrangement joins TRBV7-2 to TRBJ1-1; a possible D gene is TRBD1 (5 bases). CDR1 is SGHTA, CDR2 FQGNSA, per germline. The CDR3 runs 15 residues. V dropped 4 bases and J dropped 10 bases, with 22 bases sitting between them.

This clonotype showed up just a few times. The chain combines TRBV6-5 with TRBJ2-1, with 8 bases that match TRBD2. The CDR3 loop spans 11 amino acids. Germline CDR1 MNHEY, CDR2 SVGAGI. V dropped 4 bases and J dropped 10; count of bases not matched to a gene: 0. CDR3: CASSLAGEQFF. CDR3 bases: TGTGCCAGCAGTTTAGCGGGGGAGCAGTTCTTC.

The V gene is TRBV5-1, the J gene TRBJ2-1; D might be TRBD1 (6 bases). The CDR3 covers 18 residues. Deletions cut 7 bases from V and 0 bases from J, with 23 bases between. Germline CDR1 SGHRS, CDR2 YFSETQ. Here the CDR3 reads CASRTDFGGTSSYNEQFF. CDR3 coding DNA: TGCGCCAGCCGGACAGATTTTGGTGGGACAAGCTCCTACAATGAGCAGTTCTTC.

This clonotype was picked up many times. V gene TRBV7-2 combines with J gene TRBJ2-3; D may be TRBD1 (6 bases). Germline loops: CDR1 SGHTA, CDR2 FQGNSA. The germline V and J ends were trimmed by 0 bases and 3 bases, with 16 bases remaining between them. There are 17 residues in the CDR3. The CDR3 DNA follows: TGTGCCAGCAGCTTAGCGCGCAGGGGCGCCGGGACAGATACGCAGTATTTT. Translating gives CASSLARRGAGTDTQYF.